This T cell receptor beta chain was profiled in a study of cytomegalovirus exposure and HLA in healthy donors. PCR amplification relied on 60 Vbeta primers (plus 13 Jbeta primers). Data came from immunoSEQ multiplex PCR; TCRdb stores just in-frame clones and leaves some out. Of roughly 200,000 clones detected, 77% appear once; the ten largest clones hold roughly 2.5%. With 6 bases removed from V and 2 bases from J, the gap between germline ends came to 13 bases. CDR3 length equals 14 residues. Germline V gene data show CDR1 as MRHNA and CDR2 as SNTAGT. The source is a woman aged 60-70 years in good health and CMV-seropositive. This sequence joins TRBV6-4 and TRBJ1-1; perhaps TRBD1 as D (6 bases). The sequencing sample was made of PBMCs. CDR3 in DNA: TGTGCCAGCAGCACTACAGGGTTAAACACTGAAGCTTTCTTT. Its translation: CASSTTGLNTEAFF.